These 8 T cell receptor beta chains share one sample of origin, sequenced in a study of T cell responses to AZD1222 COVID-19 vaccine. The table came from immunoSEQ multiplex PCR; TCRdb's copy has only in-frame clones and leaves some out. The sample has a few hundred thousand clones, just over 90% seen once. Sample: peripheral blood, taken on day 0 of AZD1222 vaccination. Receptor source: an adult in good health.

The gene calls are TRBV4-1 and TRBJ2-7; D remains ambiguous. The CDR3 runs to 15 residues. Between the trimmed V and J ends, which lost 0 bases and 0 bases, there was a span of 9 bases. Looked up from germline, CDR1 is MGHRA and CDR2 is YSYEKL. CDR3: CASSQEGGFSYEQYF. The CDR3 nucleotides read TGCGCCAGCAGCCAAGAGGGTGGCTTCTCCTACGAGCAGTACTTC.

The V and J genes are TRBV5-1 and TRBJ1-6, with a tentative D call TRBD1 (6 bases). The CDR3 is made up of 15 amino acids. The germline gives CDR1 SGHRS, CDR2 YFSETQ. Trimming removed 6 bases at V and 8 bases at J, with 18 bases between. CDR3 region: CASTPIGGVDSPLHF. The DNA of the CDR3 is TGCGCCAGCACCCCCATAGGGGGAGTGGATTCACCCCTCCACTTT.

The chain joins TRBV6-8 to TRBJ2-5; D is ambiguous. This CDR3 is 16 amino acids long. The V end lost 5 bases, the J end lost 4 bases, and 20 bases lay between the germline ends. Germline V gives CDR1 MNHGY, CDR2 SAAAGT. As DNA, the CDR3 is TGTGCCAGCAGTCCCCGTTATAGCCCGACCGTAGAGACCCAGTACTTC. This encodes CASSPRYSPTVETQYF.

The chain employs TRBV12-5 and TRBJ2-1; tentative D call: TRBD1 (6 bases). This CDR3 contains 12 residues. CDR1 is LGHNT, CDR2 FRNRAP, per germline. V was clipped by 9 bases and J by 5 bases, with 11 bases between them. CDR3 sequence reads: CASCYRDNEQFF. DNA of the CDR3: TGTGCTAGCTGTTACAGGGACAATGAGCAGTTCTTC.

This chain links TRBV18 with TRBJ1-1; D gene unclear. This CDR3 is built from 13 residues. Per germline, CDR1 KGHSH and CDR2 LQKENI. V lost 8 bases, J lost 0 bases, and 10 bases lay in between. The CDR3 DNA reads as TGTGCCAGCCATAGAGAGATGAACACTGAAGCTTTCTTT. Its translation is CASHREMNTEAFF.

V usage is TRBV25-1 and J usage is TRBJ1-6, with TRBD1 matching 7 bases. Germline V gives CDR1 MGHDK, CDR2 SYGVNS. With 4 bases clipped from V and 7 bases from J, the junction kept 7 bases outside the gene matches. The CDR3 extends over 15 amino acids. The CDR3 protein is CASSATGRGNSPLHF. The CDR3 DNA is TGTGCCAGCAGTGCGACAGGGCGGGGGAATTCACCCCTCCACTTT.

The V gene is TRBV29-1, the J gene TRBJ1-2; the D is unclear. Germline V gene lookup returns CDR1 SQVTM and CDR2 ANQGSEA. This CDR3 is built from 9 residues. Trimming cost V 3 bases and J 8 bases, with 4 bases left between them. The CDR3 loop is CSVDQGYTF. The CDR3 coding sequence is TGCAGCGTTGATCAAGGCTACACCTTC.

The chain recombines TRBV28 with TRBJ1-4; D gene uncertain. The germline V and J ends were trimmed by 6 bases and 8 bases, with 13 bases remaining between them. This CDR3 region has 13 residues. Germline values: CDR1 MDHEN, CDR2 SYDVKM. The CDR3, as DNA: TGTGCCAGCAGACCGTTTCCGGGAGAAAAACTGTTTTTT. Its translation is CASRPFPGEKLFF.